These 26 T cell receptor beta chains share one sample of origin, sequenced in a study of T-cell reconstitution after alpha-beta-depleted transplantation in children. The library targeted TCRbeta and was prepared with unique molecular identifiers. TCRdb analysed the PCR reads with MiXCR anew, one entry per CDR3 protein. The sample yields about 980,000 distinct CDR3 sequences, roughly 29% seen once. Specimen: PBMCs, mostly from graft donor cells, collected 360 days after TCRalphabeta/CD19-depleted stem cell transplant. The origin of the receptors is a boy under three years old who had a stem cell transplant for SCID, so the T cells may come from the graft donor.

This clonotype showed up just a few times. V usage is TRBV19 and J usage is TRBJ1-1; D is perhaps TRBD1 (6 bases). V lost 1 base to trimming and J lost 1 base, with 10 bases between them. The CDR3 is 15 amino acids. Looked up from germline, CDR1 is LNHDA and CDR2 is SQIVND (reference sequence). In DNA, the CDR3 is TGTGCCAGTAGTATAGTTGGGGGCAAGAACACTGAAGCTTTCTTT. It codes for CASSIVGGKNTEAFF.

The chain carries TRBV20-1 and TRBJ2-7, with a tentative D call TRBD2 (7 bases). The CDR3 extends over 14 amino acids. V shed 3 bases and J shed 3 bases, with 15 bases lying between them. Germline CDR1 and CDR2: DFQATT and SNEGSKA (reference sequence). DNA of the CDR3: TGCAGTGCTAGTCTGGGGGGGGCTCTCTACGAGCAGTACTTC. It is translated as CSASLGGALYEQYF.

This clonotype has a handful of counts. V usage is TRBV6-2 or TRBV6-3 and J usage is TRBJ2-6; 8 nucleotides line up with TRBD2. Losses at the gene ends were 2 bases for V and 1 base for J; bases not matched to a gene: 4. The CDR3 is made up of 17 amino acids. The germline CDR1 and CDR2 sequences are MNHEY and SVGEGT. For the CDR3, the DNA is TGTGCCAGCAGTTACCGAGCGGGGGAGTCTGGGGCCAACGTCCTGACTTTC. It specifies CASSYRAGESGANVLTF.

This clonotype was seen a handful of times. The genes are TRBV30 and TRBJ1-1; D uncertain. The CDR3 is made up of 10 amino acids. The germline V and J ends were trimmed by 3 bases and 3 bases, with 2 bases remaining between them. The V gene's germline CDR1 is GTSNPN and CDR2 SVGIG (reference sequence). CDR3 DNA: TGTGCCTGGAGCGACACTGAAGCTTTCTTT. Translating gives CAWSDTEAFF.

The chain employs TRBV4-2 and TRBJ2-2; 7 nucleotides agree with TRBD2. Germline V gene data show CDR1 as LGHNA and CDR2 as YNFKEQ. CDR3 length: 16 amino acids. The junction had 2 bases not matched to a gene; V was cut back by 0 bases and J by 1 base. The CDR3 protein is CASSQDPGGNTGELFF. CDR3 nucleotide sequence: TGTGCCAGCAGCCAAGATCCGGGGGGGAACACCGGGGAGCTGTTTTTT.

The chain uses TRBV21-1 and TRBJ1-5. TRBV21-1 is a documented pseudogene. This CDR3 has 15 residues. The chain's CDR3 is CASYEGRGCNQPQHF. The DNA for the CDR3 is TGTGCCAGTTACGAGGGGAGGGGCTGCAATCAGCCCCAGCATTTT.

This clonotype was seen more than once but under ten times. The chain carries TRBV24-1 and TRBJ2-3, with D hard to call. Germline V gives CDR1 KGHDR, CDR2 SFDVKD. This CDR3 is 11 amino acids long. V lost 0 bases to trimming and J lost 14 bases, with 8 bases between them. The CDR3: CATSDLQAVYF. The CDR3 coding sequence is TGTGCCACCAGTGATTTGCAGGCTGTGTATTTT.

Concerning this clonotype itself: The conserved closing phenylalanine or tryptophan is absent in this CDR3, likely reflecting a read error. CDR3 nucleotides: TGTGCCAGCAGCCCCCAGGGGCCGTCAAGCCCTATCGAAGCTTTCTAT. Translation: CASSPQGPSSPIEAFY. The chain combines TRBV7-3 with TRBJ1-1, with a tentative D call TRBD1 (6 bases). Germline loops: CDR1 SGHTA, CDR2 FQGTGA. This CDR3 comprises 16 residues. V was pared by 5 bases and J by 8 bases, with 24 bases between.

This clonotype was observed a handful of times. The gene calls are TRBV15 and TRBJ2-3; weak D call: TRBD1 (5 bases). CDR3 length: 15 residues. Germline V lookup: CDR1 LNHNV, CDR2 YYDKDF (reference sequence). V was shortened by 3 bases and J by 9 bases, with 19 bases between the two germline ends. The CDR3 DNA sequence: TGTGCCACCAGCAGGGGTGGTCCGACAGTAGGCACGCAGTATTTT. The encoded protein is CATSRGGPTVGTQYF.

The genes are TRBV12-3 or TRBV12-4 and TRBJ2-1; D might be TRBD2 (5 bases). Trimming removed 7 bases from V and 0 bases from J, with 13 bases in between. The CDR3 length is 15 residues. The CDR3 sequence is CASTRGPTSYNEQFF. In DNA form, the CDR3 reads TGTGCCAGCACCAGAGGGCCTACCTCCTACAATGAGCAGTTCTTC.

The CDR3 nucleotides are TGTGCCAGCAGCACGCGCGATTGGGGCACTGAAGCTTTCTTT. Amino acids: CASSTRDWGTEAFF. The chain combines TRBV7-9 with TRBJ1-1; D gene ambiguous. The V end lost 5 bases, the J end lost 4 bases, and 14 bases lay between the germline ends. The CDR3 has 14 amino acids. Germline loops: CDR1 SEHNR, CDR2 FQNEAQ (reference sequence).

The sample holds a few counts of this clonotype. The CDR3 is CASSLRRSVQETQYF. DNA for the CDR3: TGCGCCAGCAGCTTAAGGCGGTCTGTCCAAGAGACCCAGTACTTC. J is TRBJ2-5 and V is TRBV5-1; D is uncertain. There are 15 residues in the CDR3. The V end was cut by 2 bases, the J end by 1 base, with 12 bases between. Germline V gene sequence: CDR1 SGHRS, CDR2 YFSETQ.

The chain has TRBV11-1 and TRBJ2-2, with 12 bases matching TRBD2. This CDR3 comprises 19 residues. The junction had 11 bases not matched to a gene; V was cut back by 2 bases and J by 4 bases. In germline, CDR1 is SGHAT, CDR2 FQDESV (reference sequence). CDR3 bases: TGTGCCAGCAGCTTATCGGGACTAGCGGGCGGTCGTGTCACCGGGGAGCTGTTTTTT. It yields the protein CASSLSGLAGGRVTGELFF.

V is TRBV5-1 and J is TRBJ2-7; no definite D call. The CDR3 sequence is 14 residues long. Germline V gene lookup returns CDR1 SGHRS and CDR2 YFSETQ. Trimming pared 2 bases from V and 1 base from J, leaving 10 bases between. The DNA of the CDR3 is TGCGCCAGCAGCTTTGCAGCCCCTTCCTACGAGCAGTACTTC. This encodes CASSFAAPSYEQYF.

This clonotype has at least ten counts. The rearrangement uses TRBV3-1 and TRBJ2-1; TRBD2 aligns across 10 bases. Per the germline V gene, CDR1 is LGHDT and CDR2 is YNNKEL (reference sequence). The trim removed 2 bases at V and 2 bases at J, leaving 0 bases unmatched. The CDR3 has 15 amino acids. CDR3 residues: CASSQLAGAYNEQFF. The CDR3 nucleotides are TGTGCCAGCAGCCAACTAGCGGGGGCCTACAATGAGCAGTTCTTC.

The J gene is TRBJ2-1, the V gene TRBV6-4; D unclear. The V gene lost 0 bases and the J gene lost 6 bases, with 12 bases spanning the gap. This CDR3 has 15 residues. Germline values: CDR1 MRHNA, CDR2 SNTAGT. This CDR3 is CASSDSNSASNEQFF. In DNA, the CDR3 is TGTGCCAGCAGTGACTCGAATTCAGCGAGCAATGAGCAGTTCTTC.

The CDR3 protein is CASSYSTGRSGANVLTF. The CDR3 nucleotides read TGTGCCAGCAGTTACTCGACAGGGAGGTCTGGGGCCAACGTCCTGACTTTC. The chain carries TRBV6-5 and TRBJ2-6; tentative D call: TRBD1 (7 bases). The CDR3 extends over 17 amino acids. V was clipped by 0 bases and J by 1 base, with 10 bases between them. Germline lookup yields CDR1 MNHEY and CDR2 SVGAGI.

This clonotype has more than one count but fewer than ten. The chain carries TRBV2 and TRBJ2-1, with no clear D. The CDR3 has 15 residues. The germline gives CDR1 SNHLY, CDR2 FYNNEI. The V and J ends lost 4 bases and 0 bases respectively, with 10 bases between them. The CDR3 nucleotides are TGTGCCAGCAGTGCCCGAACCGACTCCTACAATGAGCAGTTCTTC. It translates to CASSARTDSYNEQFF.

A few counts support this clonotype. The chain has TRBV4-3 and TRBJ2-7; 8 nucleotides align to TRBD1. Germline trimming cut 1 base from V and 5 bases from J; bases unmatched to any gene: 7. The germline V gene has CDR1 LGHNA and CDR2 YSLEER. The length of the CDR3 is 15 residues. DNA of the CDR3: TGCGCCAGCAGCCAAGCGATGGCAGGGGGCCACGAGCAGTACTTC. Its translation is CASSQAMAGGHEQYF.

The chain links TRBV4-3 to TRBJ2-1; TRBD2 aligns across 12 bases. Looked up from germline, CDR1 is LGHNA and CDR2 is YSLEER. J was trimmed by 1 base and V by 0 bases; bases with no gene match: 10. The CDR3 has 20 amino acids. This chain's CDR3 is CASSQDSLLAGGRSYNEQFF. Here the CDR3 DNA reads TGCGCCAGCAGCCAAGATTCCCTACTAGCGGGGGGCCGGTCCTACAATGAGCAGTTCTTC.

This clonotype has a handful of counts. The rearrangement uses TRBV7-2 and TRBJ2-2, with D tentatively TRBD2 (5 bases). Trimming removed 3 bases from V and 0 bases from J, with 11 bases in between. The CDR3 runs to 16 residues. CDR1 SGHTA and CDR2 FQGNSA come from the germline V gene. In nucleotides, the CDR3 is TGTGCCAGCAGCTTCCTAGGACTCCCGAACACCGGGGAGCTGTTTTTT. Protein: CASSFLGLPNTGELFF.

The table lists this clonotype with a few counts. The chain links TRBV7-2 to TRBJ2-5; D call uncertain. Germline V CDR1 and CDR2: SGHTA, FQGNSA. The CDR3 spans 13 residues. Trimming removed 1 base from V and 3 bases from J, with 6 bases in between. The CDR3: CASSLGVKETQYF. The CDR3 DNA reads TGTGCCAGCAGCTTAGGGGTTAAAGAGACCCAGTACTTC. Full variable domain (missing parts from reference TRBV7-2 and TRBJ2-5): GAGVSQSPSNKVTEKGKDVELRCDPISGHTALYWYRQSLGQGLEFLIYFQGNSAPDKSGLPSDRFSAERTGGSVSTLTIQRTQQEDSAVYLCASSLGVKETQYFGPGTRLLVL.

This clonotype showed up just a few times. The rearrangement joins TRBV6-5 to TRBJ2-1; tentative D call: TRBD1 (5 bases). The V gene lost 2 bases and the J gene lost 4 bases, with 24 bases spanning the gap. CDR3 length: 19 amino acids. Germline V gene lookup returns CDR1 MNHEY and CDR2 SVGAGI. CDR3 residues: CASSYRGPSGTFVYNEQFF. CDR3 nucleotide sequence: TGTGCCAGCAGTTACAGGGGCCCCTCCGGTACCTTCGTTTACAATGAGCAGTTCTTC.

This clonotype was seen a handful of times. CDR3 bases: TGTGCCAGCAGATTTCTTCTAGGCACAGATACGCAGTATTTT. Its protein is CASRFLLGTDTQYF. The rearrangement links TRBV2 to TRBJ2-3; no clear D. The CDR3 sequence is 14 residues long. V lost 6 bases to trimming and J lost 1 base, with 11 bases between them. Germline V gives CDR1 SNHLY, CDR2 FYNNEI.

This clonotype was picked up a small number of times. The V call is TRBV29-1, the J call TRBJ2-3, with 10 positions matching TRBD1. The V and J ends lost 6 bases and 4 bases, in that order; junction bases with no gene match: 7. The germline gives CDR1 SQVTM, CDR2 ANQGSEA. The CDR3 sequence is 14 residues long. The CDR3 reads CSVHRTGGADTQYF. The CDR3 DNA reads TGCAGCGTCCATAGGACAGGGGGTGCAGATACGCAGTATTTT.

This clonotype was detected many times. The J gene is TRBJ2-7, the V gene TRBV28; 7 nucleotides match TRBD1. Germline V gene data show CDR1 as MDHEN and CDR2 as SYDVKM. The CDR3 covers 14 residues. The V and J ends lost 10 bases and 6 bases, in that order; junction bases with no gene match: 15. The CDR3 DNA sequence: TGTGCCACCCTACGACAGGGCCCTCTCGGCGAGCAGTACTTC. Translating it yields CATLRQGPLGEQYF.